Following are 32 T cell receptor beta chains from one sample sequenced in a study of cytomegalovirus exposure and HLA in healthy donors. 60 Vbeta and 13 Jbeta primers were used in PCR. Some clones are missing from TCRdb's copy, which holds only in-frame ones; the method was immunoSEQ multiplex PCR. The sample contains about 94,000 clones, roughly 78% of which appear only once. Sequenced material: PBMCs. These receptors were taken from a woman aged 55 to 70 in good health and CMV-seronegative.

V usage is TRBV28 and J usage is TRBJ2-5, with TRBD1 matching over 9 bases. There are 16 residues in the CDR3. Per the germline V gene, CDR1 is MDHEN and CDR2 is SYDVKM. V lost 0 bases, J lost 2 bases, and 4 bases stayed unmatched. The CDR3 loop is CASSLWGDRAQETQYF. In DNA, the CDR3 is TGTGCCAGCAGTTTATGGGGGGACAGGGCGCAAGAGACCCAGTACTTC.

This clone was observed a single time. This chain connects TRBV9 to TRBJ1-5; the D gene is possibly TRBD1 (5 bases). The CDR3 is made up of 13 amino acids. Germline CDR1 reads SGDLS; CDR2 reads YYNGEE. Trimming left V 4 bases short and J 7 bases short, with 12 bases between. The chain's CDR3 is CASSRDWEQPQHF. CDR3 sequence (DNA): TGTGCCAGCAGCCGGGACTGGGAACAGCCCCAGCATTTT. The variable domain in full, with the rest retrieved from reference TRBV9 and TRBJ1-5, is DSGVTQTPKHLITATGQRVTLRCSPRSGDLSVYWYQQSLDQGLQFLIQYYNGEERAKGNILERFSAQQFPDLHSELNLSSLELGDSALYFCASSRDWEQPQHFGDGTRLSIL.

This clone was seen a handful of times. V gene TRBV9 combines with J gene TRBJ2-1; D is unclear. This CDR3 is built from 14 residues. Trimming took off 2 bases at V and 2 bases at J, with 8 bases between the two ends. Germline loops: CDR1 SGDLS, CDR2 YYNGEE. The CDR3 DNA is TGTGCCAGCAGCGTCTCAGATGCCTACAATGAGCAGTTCTTC. Encoded protein: CASSVSDAYNEQFF.

This clone has just one count. The chain employs TRBV9 and TRBJ1-1; 11 nucleotides agree with TRBD1. The CDR3 consists of 13 residues. J lost 10 bases, V lost 3 bases, and 5 bases had no gene match. CDR1 SGDLS and CDR2 YYNGEE come from the germline V gene. The CDR3 loop is CASSAGTGGLAFF. For the CDR3, the DNA is TGTGCCAGCAGCGCGGGGACAGGGGGACTAGCTTTCTTT.

The gene calls are TRBV11-3 and TRBJ1-2, with 8 nucleotides matching TRBD1. Losses at the gene ends were 9 bases for V and 1 base for J; bases not matched to a gene: 4. Germline V gene data show CDR1 as SGHNT and CDR2 as YENEEA. The CDR3 has 13 residues. DNA of the CDR3: TGTGCCAGGAAGACAGGGGTTAACTATGGCTACACCTTC. Translating gives CARKTGVNYGYTF.

The chain employs TRBV6-1 and TRBJ1-5; D is unresolved. V was trimmed by 6 bases and J by 7 bases, leaving 10 bases between them. The CDR3 sequence is 12 residues long. Germline V CDR1 and CDR2: MNHNS, SASEGT. CDR3 bases: TGTGCCAGCAGGCAGACGGGACAGCCCCAGCATTTT. It encodes CASRQTGQPQHF.

The J gene is TRBJ2-3, the V gene TRBV9; TRBD2 matches 9 bases. The trim removed 3 bases at V and 0 bases at J, leaving 2 bases unmatched. This CDR3 is built from 15 residues. Germline V CDR1 and CDR2: SGDLS, YYNGEE. CDR3 sequence reads: CASSASGESTDTQYF. The CDR3 DNA follows: TGTGCCAGCAGCGCTAGCGGGGAGAGCACAGATACGCAGTATTTT.

V gene TRBV5-1 combines with J gene TRBJ1-2; 7 positions agree with TRBD1. Germline assignment: CDR1 SGHRS and CDR2 YFSETQ. The ends lost 2 bases at V and 6 bases at J; junction bases unmatched: 7. This CDR3 is 14 amino acids long. The CDR3 is CASSFRQGGDGYTF. The CDR3 bases are TGCGCCAGCAGCTTCCGACAGGGCGGGGATGGCTACACCTTC.

This chain connects TRBV4-2 to TRBJ1-2; 7 bases fit TRBD1. In germline, CDR1 is LGHNA, CDR2 YNFKEQ. The CDR3 consists of 17 residues. Trimming at V came to 1 base and at J to 3 bases, leaving 11 bases not matched to a gene. The CDR3 coding sequence is TGTGCCAGCAGCCAAGTAGGGAACGGACAGGTCCACTATGGCTACACCTTC. It codes for CASSQVGNGQVHYGYTF.

The chain joins TRBV19 to TRBJ1-5; D is uncertain. Trimming shortened V by 5 bases and J by 1 base, and 9 bases separated the two germline ends. Germline lookup yields CDR1 LNHDA and CDR2 SQIVND (reference sequence). The CDR3 covers 14 residues. CDR3 nucleotide sequence: TGTGCCAGTAGTCGAGACACGAGCAATCAGCCCCAGCATTTT. Its protein product is CASSRDTSNQPQHF.

The V gene is TRBV7-2, the J gene TRBJ1-1, with 7 nucleotides matching TRBD1. The V gene's germline CDR1 is SGHTA and CDR2 FQGNSA. V lost 5 bases to trimming and J lost 5 bases; unmatched junction nucleotides: 8. The CDR3 covers 14 residues. CDR3 sequence: CASSPQGGKTEAFF. As DNA, the CDR3 is TGTGCCAGCAGCCCGCAGGGGGGTAAGACTGAAGCTTTCTTT.

The chain couples TRBV21-1 to TRBJ2-1; TRBD1 is taken as the D call from the table, unchecked against the DNA. TRBV21-1 is a listed pseudogene. The CDR3 contains 16 residues. CDR3 coding DNA: TGTGCCAGCAGCAAGGGGAACTTAACCAGGGCTAATGAGCAGTTCTTC. It translates to CASSKGNLTRANEQFF.

The chain couples TRBV5-6 to TRBJ2-4, with 8 bases that match TRBD1. The J segment lost 4 bases and the V segment lost 0 bases, leaving 12 bases of the junction unmatched. Germline V CDR1 and CDR2: SGHDT, YYEEEE. The CDR3 runs 18 residues. The CDR3 nucleotides read TGTGCCAGCAGCTTGGCCAACTGGGAAGGACAGGGTAAAAACATTCAGTACTTC. Its translation is CASSLANWEGQGKNIQYF.

The CDR3 nucleotides are TGTGCCAGCAGAGCAACTGACAGGGGAGGTCCGGCTTTCTTT. Translated, it gives CASRATDRGGPAFF. This sequence joins TRBV6-5 and TRBJ1-1, with 8 bases fitting TRBD1. Germline assignment: CDR1 MNHEY and CDR2 SVGAGI. This CDR3 spans 14 amino acids. The J segment lost 11 bases and the V segment lost 6 bases, leaving 14 bases of the junction unmatched.

The V gene is TRBV7-2, the J gene TRBJ2-1; the D is unclear. The V gene's germline CDR1 is SGHTA and CDR2 FQGNSA. Trimming removed 5 bases from V and 6 bases from J, with 11 bases in between. The CDR3 covers 13 residues. CDR3 region: CASSPHLVNEQFF. CDR3 nucleotide sequence: TGTGCCAGCAGCCCACACCTCGTCAATGAGCAGTTCTTC. Complete variable domain (other parts from reference TRBV7-2 and TRBJ2-1): GAGVSQSPSNKVTEKGKDVELRCDPISGHTALYWYRQSLGQGLEFLIYFQGNSAPDKSGLPSDRFSAERTGGSVSTLTIQRTQQEDSAVYLCASSPHLVNEQFFGPGTRLTVL.

This clone has just one count. The J gene is TRBJ1-4, the V gene TRBV7-2; possible D gene TRBD1, 5 bases. CDR3 length: 14 amino acids. Germline V lookup: CDR1 SGHTA, CDR2 FQGNSA. The germline V and J ends were trimmed by 0 bases and 6 bases, with 8 bases remaining between them. CDR3: CASSLAGQHEKLFF. The CDR3 coding sequence is TGTGCCAGCAGCTTAGCGGGGCAGCATGAAAAACTGTTTTTT.

This chain connects TRBV15 to TRBJ2-6; possible D gene TRBD1, 7 bases. V was clipped by 9 bases and J by 0 bases, with 18 bases between them. The CDR3 consists of 17 residues. Germline V gene sequence: CDR1 LNHNV, CDR2 YYDKDF (reference sequence). The CDR3 loop reads CATRGGTEVSGANVLTF. CDR3 in DNA: TGTGCCACTCGAGGGGGGACAGAAGTCTCTGGGGCCAACGTCCTGACTTTC.

The chain uses TRBV15 and TRBJ2-7; 11 positions agree with TRBD1. Per germline, CDR1 LNHNV and CDR2 YYDKDF (reference sequence). The junction had 7 bases not matched to a gene; V was cut back by 1 base and J by 5 bases. CDR3 length equals 16 residues. The CDR3 nucleotides read TGTGCCACCAGCAGAGTTCGGACAGGGGGCTTCAACGAGCAGTACTTC. This gives the protein CATSRVRTGGFNEQYF.

The J gene is TRBJ1-5, the V gene TRBV6-6, with D possibly TRBD1 on 5 matching bases. V was pared by 2 bases and J by 5 bases, with 10 bases between. Germline V CDR1 and CDR2: MNHNY, SVGAGI (reference sequence). The CDR3 loop spans 14 amino acids. The CDR3 sequence is CASSYDSPHQPQHF. For the CDR3, the DNA is TGTGCCAGCAGTTACGACAGTCCCCATCAGCCCCAGCATTTT.

The chain recombines TRBV28 with TRBJ2-3; D perhaps matches TRBD2 (6 bases). The CDR3 is 14 amino acids. Germline loops: CDR1 MDHEN, CDR2 SYDVKM. Trimming cost V 7 bases and J 5 bases, with 16 bases left between them. CDR3 in DNA: TGTGCCAGCACCTTTGGACCCGGGGGAGATACGCAGTATTTT. The encoded protein is CASTFGPGGDTQYF.

The chain has TRBV27 and TRBJ1-4; possibly TRBD1 for D (5 bases). This CDR3 contains 15 residues. Germline V gene sequence: CDR1 MNHEY, CDR2 SMNVEV (reference sequence). V was clipped by 7 bases and J by 7 bases, with 19 bases between them. The CDR3 coding sequence is TGTGCCAGCACCCATCGGGGGGGAGAGGGTGAAAAACTGTTTTTT. As protein: CASTHRGGEGEKLFF.

The J gene is TRBJ1-1, the V gene TRBV9, with unresolved D. The CDR3 covers 16 residues. V gave up 0 bases and J gave up 1 base, with 13 bases separating them. The germline V gene encodes CDR1 SGDLS and CDR2 YYNGEE. As DNA, the CDR3 is TGTGCCAGCAGCGTAGGGTTGTCACTCGAGAACACTGAAGCTTTCTTT. It specifies CASSVGLSLENTEAFF.

The gene calls are TRBV9 and TRBJ1-2; possible D gene TRBD1, 5 bases. The CDR3 is 18 residues long. V was trimmed by 3 bases and J by 0 bases, leaving 21 bases between them. Germline V gives CDR1 SGDLS, CDR2 YYNGEE. CDR3 sequence (DNA): TGTGCCAGCAGCGCCCTCGGGGGATTAAGAAGTGCTAACTATGGCTACACCTTC. This translates into CASSALGGLRSANYGYTF. Complete variable domain (other parts from reference TRBV9 and TRBJ1-2): DSGVTQTPKHLITATGQRVTLRCSPRSGDLSVYWYQQSLDQGLQFLIQYYNGEERAKGNILERFSAQQFPDLHSELNLSSLELGDSALYFCASSALGGLRSANYGYTFGSGTRLTVV.

The V call is TRBV11-2, the J call TRBJ2-1; no firm D call. V shed 4 bases and J shed 5 bases, with 3 bases lying between them. CDR3 size: 11 residues. Germline V lookup: CDR1 SGHAT, CDR2 FQNNGV. The CDR3 DNA is TGTGCCAGCAGCTACAACAATGAGCAGTTCTTC. Translated: CASSYNNEQFF.

This chain joins TRBV7-2 and TRBJ1-2, with 8 nucleotides matching TRBD1. The CDR3 loop spans 15 amino acids. Germline V gives CDR1 SGHTA, CDR2 FQGNSA. Trimming at V came to 6 bases and at J to 5 bases, leaving 11 bases not matched to a gene. CDR3 residues: CASRPLTGGFYGYTF. CDR3 nucleotide sequence: TGTGCCAGCAGACCTCTCACAGGGGGGTTTTATGGCTACACCTTC. The variable domain in full, with the rest retrieved from reference TRBV7-2 and TRBJ1-2, is GAGVSQSPSNKVTEKGKDVELRCDPISGHTALYWYRQSLGQGLEFLIYFQGNSAPDKSGLPSDRFSAERTGGSVSTLTIQRTQQEDSAVYLCASRPLTGGFYGYTFGSGTRLTVV.

The V gene is TRBV18, the J gene TRBJ1-5; D unresolved. Trimming took off 2 bases at V and 5 bases at J, with 7 bases between the two ends. The length of the CDR3 is 13 residues. The germline CDR1 and CDR2 sequences are KGHSH and LQKENI. CDR3: CASSPNFDQPQHF. DNA of the CDR3: TGTGCCAGCTCACCAAACTTTGATCAGCCCCAGCATTTT. Variable domain in full (rest from reference TRBV18 and TRBJ1-5): NAGVMQNPRHLVRRRGQEARLRCSPMKGHSHVYWYRQLPEEGLKFMVYLQKENIIDESGMPKERFSAEFPKEGPSILRIQQVVRGDSAAYFCASSPNFDQPQHFGDGTRLSIL.

The chain is built from TRBV6-1 and TRBJ1-2; 7 nucleotides line up with TRBD1. The CDR3 has 13 residues. Germline V lookup: CDR1 MNHNS, CDR2 SASEGT. The ends lost 1 base at V and 7 bases at J; junction bases unmatched: 3. Here the CDR3 DNA reads TGTGCCAGCAGTGAAGAACAGGGGTCTGGCTACACCTTC. Protein product: CASSEEQGSGYTF.

This clone showed up just a few times. V gene TRBV2 combines with J gene TRBJ2-7; TRBD1 is a possible D gene (5 bases). CDR1 SNHLY and CDR2 FYNNEI come from the germline V gene. Trimming left V 0 bases short and J 0 bases short, with 12 bases between. The CDR3 runs 16 residues. The CDR3 reads CASSEAPRQSSYEQYF. CDR3 DNA: TGTGCCAGCAGTGAAGCTCCAAGACAGTCCTCCTACGAGCAGTACTTC.

The gene calls are TRBV11-2 and TRBJ2-5, with D tentatively TRBD1 or TRBD2 (5 bases each). The J call may be mistaken, given a closer DNA end match to TRBJ2-7. This CDR3 region has 13 residues. Looked up from germline, CDR1 is SGHAT and CDR2 is FQNNGV. The CDR3 sequence: CASGLGTDYEQYF. DNA of the CDR3: TGTGCCAGCGGCCTAGGGACGGACTACGAGCAGTACTTC.

In nucleotides, the CDR3 is TGTGCCAGCACCCCTGGAGGGAGCGACAATGAGCAGTTCTTC. Translated: CASTPGGSDNEQFF. The V call is TRBV9, the J call TRBJ2-1, with TRBD2 as a possible D gene (6 bases). Germline values: CDR1 SGDLS, CDR2 YYNGEE. V was pared by 6 bases and J by 5 bases, with 15 bases between. The CDR3 has 14 amino acids.

The gene calls are TRBV6-6 and TRBJ1-1; D is perhaps TRBD1 (5 bases). V lost 3 bases to trimming and J lost 0 bases, with 14 bases between them. This CDR3 contains 16 residues. CDR1 and CDR2 from the germline V gene are MNHNY and SVGAGI (reference sequence). The CDR3 reads CASSYGRGIMNTEAFF. The CDR3 DNA reads as TGTGCCAGCAGTTATGGTAGGGGTATTATGAACACTGAAGCTTTCTTT.

Written as DNA, the CDR3 is TGTGCCTGGAGCCTACTAGCGGGAGGAACCGGGGAGCTGTTTTTT. The encoded protein is CAWSLLAGGTGELFF. This sequence joins TRBV30 and TRBJ2-2, with 12 bases matching TRBD2. After removal of 3 bases from V and 5 bases from J, the junction contained 4 bases not matched to a gene. The germline gives CDR1 GTSNPN, CDR2 SVGIG (reference sequence). This CDR3 contains 15 residues.